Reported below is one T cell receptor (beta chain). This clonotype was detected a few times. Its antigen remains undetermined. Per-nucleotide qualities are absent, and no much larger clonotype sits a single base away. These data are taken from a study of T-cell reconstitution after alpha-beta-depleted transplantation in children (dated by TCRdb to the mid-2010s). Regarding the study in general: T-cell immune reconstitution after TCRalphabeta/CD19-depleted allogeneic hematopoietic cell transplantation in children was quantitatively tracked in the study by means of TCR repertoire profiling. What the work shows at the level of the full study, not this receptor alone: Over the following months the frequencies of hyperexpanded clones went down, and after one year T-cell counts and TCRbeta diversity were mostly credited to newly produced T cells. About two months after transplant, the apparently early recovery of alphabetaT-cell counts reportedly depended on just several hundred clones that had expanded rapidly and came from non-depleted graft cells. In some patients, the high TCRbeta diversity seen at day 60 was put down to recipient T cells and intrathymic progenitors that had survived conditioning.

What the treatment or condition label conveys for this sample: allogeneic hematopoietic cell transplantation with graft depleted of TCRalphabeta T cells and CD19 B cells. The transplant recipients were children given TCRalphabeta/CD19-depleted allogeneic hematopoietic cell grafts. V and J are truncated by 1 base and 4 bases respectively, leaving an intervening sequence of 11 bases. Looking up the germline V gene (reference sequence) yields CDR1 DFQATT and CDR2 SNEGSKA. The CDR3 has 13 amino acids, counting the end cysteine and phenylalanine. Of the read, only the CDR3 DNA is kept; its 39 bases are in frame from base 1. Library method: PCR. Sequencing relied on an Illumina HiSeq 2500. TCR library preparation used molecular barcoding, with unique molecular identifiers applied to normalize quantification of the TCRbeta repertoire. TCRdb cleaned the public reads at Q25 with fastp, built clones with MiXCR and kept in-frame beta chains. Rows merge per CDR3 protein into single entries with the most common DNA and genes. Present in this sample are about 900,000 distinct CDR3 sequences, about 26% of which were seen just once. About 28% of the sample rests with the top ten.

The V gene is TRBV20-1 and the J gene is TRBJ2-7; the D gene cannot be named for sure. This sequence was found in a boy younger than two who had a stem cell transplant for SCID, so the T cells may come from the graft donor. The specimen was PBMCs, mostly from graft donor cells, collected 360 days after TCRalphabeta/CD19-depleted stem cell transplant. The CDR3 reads CSARGVVGYEQYF. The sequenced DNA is TGCAGTGCTAGAGGAGTGGTTGGGTACGAGCAGTACTTC.